The next 24 T cell receptor beta chains were all read from a single sample in a study of immune evolution from preneoplasia to lung adenocarcinoma. This table comes from immunoSEQ multiplex PCR, and its TCRdb copy is limited to in-frame clones, with some not included. The sample contains 6,000 or so clones, nearly 80% of which appear only once. Specimen: FFPE minimally invasive lung adenocarcinoma tissue. The receptors originated from a person aged 60-80 years with lung adenocarcinoma.

This clone was seen only a few times. The chain recombines TRBV28 with TRBJ2-4, with TRBD1 matching over 7 bases. The CDR3 runs 14 residues. Germline V gene lookup returns CDR1 MDHEN and CDR2 SYDVKM. V dropped 5 bases and J dropped 8; count of bases not matched to a gene: 9. The CDR3 is CASSTLGQRYIQYF. DNA for the CDR3: TGTGCCAGCAGTACACTGGGACAGAGGTACATTCAGTACTTC.

This chain uses TRBV6-1 with TRBJ2-3; D gene ambiguous. CDR3 size: 15 residues. Germline values: CDR1 MNHNS, CDR2 SASEGT. Trimming took off 2 bases at V and 0 bases at J, with 9 bases between the two ends. The CDR3 bases are TGTGCCAGCAGTGAAACCGGGTTTAGCACAGATACGCAGTATTTT. This sequence encodes CASSETGFSTDTQYF.

The rearrangement joins TRBV4-3 to TRBJ2-3; 8 bases map to TRBD1. Germline trimming cut 1 base from V and 5 bases from J; bases unmatched to any gene: 5. Germline V gene data show CDR1 as LGHNA and CDR2 as YSLEER. CDR3 length equals 15 residues. CDR3 nucleotides: TGCGCCAGCAGCCAAGTCGGACAGGGTATAGATACGCAGTATTTT. This translates into CASSQVGQGIDTQYF.

The chain recombines TRBV9 with TRBJ2-7; tentatively, D is TRBD1 (6 bases). Trimming cost V 0 bases and J 0 bases, with 16 bases left between them. CDR1 is SGDLS, CDR2 YYNGEE, per germline. This CDR3 spans 17 amino acids. This CDR3 reads CASSVVPLGASSYEQYF. For the CDR3, the DNA is TGTGCCAGCAGCGTAGTACCTCTGGGGGCCAGCTCCTACGAGCAGTACTTC. Looking up the rest from reference TRBV9 and TRBJ2-7 gives the full variable domain: DSGVTQTPKHLITATGQRVTLRCSPRSGDLSVYWYQQSLDQGLQFLIQYYNGEERAKGNILERFSAQQFPDLHSELNLSSLELGDSALYFCASSVVPLGASSYEQYFGPGTRLTVT.

The chain employs TRBV6-1 and TRBJ1-6; D gene unclear. This CDR3 region has 13 residues. V was cut by 2 bases and J by 7 bases, with 6 bases left in between. The germline V gene encodes CDR1 MNHNS and CDR2 SASEGT. CDR3 nucleotide sequence: TGTGCCAGCAGTGAATATGAGAATTCACCCCTCCACTTT. Encoded protein: CASSEYENSPLHF.

This sequence joins TRBV7-9 and TRBJ1-1, with a weak D call TRBD1 (5 bases). Looked up from germline, CDR1 is SEHNR and CDR2 is FQNEAQ (reference sequence). V was cut by 4 bases and J by 5 bases, with 17 bases left in between. The CDR3 has 15 residues. CDR3 amino acids: CASSSRREGRTEAFF. The CDR3 region has the DNA TGTGCCAGCAGCTCGCGCCGGGAGGGGCGAACTGAAGCTTTCTTT.

This clone was found a few times. DNA for the CDR3: TGTGCCAGCAGTTTCAGGGTCTACGAGCAGTACTTC. Its translation: CASSFRVYEQYF. The V call is TRBV28, the J call TRBJ2-7, with D possibly TRBD1 on 5 matching bases. The length of the CDR3 is 12 residues. Between the trimmed V and J ends, which lost 3 bases and 3 bases, there was a span of 6 bases. The germline gives CDR1 MDHEN, CDR2 SYDVKM.

The chain couples TRBV21-1 to TRBJ1-5. TRBV21-1 is a recognized pseudogene. The CDR3 runs 16 residues. Written as DNA, the CDR3 is TGTGCCAGGGCGAATACAAGGGCTGGTAGCAATCAGCCCCAGCATTTT. Protein product: CARANTRAGSNQPQHF.

This rearrangement joins TRBV9 to TRBJ2-3; TRBD2 agrees at 9 bases. With 0 bases clipped from V and 10 bases from J, the junction kept 12 bases outside the gene matches. The CDR3 is 16 residues long. The V gene's germline CDR1 is SGDLS and CDR2 YYNGEE. CDR3 protein: CASSVGERGAAGAQYF. Here the CDR3 DNA reads TGTGCCAGCAGCGTAGGAGAGCGGGGGGCTGCAGGTGCGCAGTATTTT.

The chain has TRBV18 and TRBJ2-7, with TRBD1 matching over 7 bases. The junction had 3 bases not matched to a gene; V was cut back by 6 bases and J by 1 base. The V gene's germline CDR1 is KGHSH and CDR2 LQKENI. This CDR3 region has 13 residues. Here the CDR3 DNA reads TGTGCCAGCTCCCCGGGACAGTCCTACGAGCAGTACTTC. It is translated as CASSPGQSYEQYF. Together with reference TRBV18 and TRBJ2-7, the CDR3 gives the full variable domain: NAGVMQNPRHLVRRRGQEARLRCSPMKGHSHVYWYRQLPEEGLKFMVYLQKENIIDESGMPKERFSAEFPKEGPSILRIQQVVRGDSAAYFCASSPGQSYEQYFGPGTRLTVT.

This clone was observed a few times. This chain uses TRBV19 with TRBJ2-5; D call uncertain. This CDR3 has 13 amino acids. The V gene lost 3 bases and the J gene lost 2 bases, with 7 bases spanning the gap. In germline, CDR1 is LNHDA, CDR2 SQIVND (reference sequence). CDR3 sequence reads: CASSMGLQETQYF. For the CDR3, the DNA is TGTGCCAGTAGTATGGGATTACAAGAGACCCAGTACTTC. Looking up the rest from reference TRBV19 and TRBJ2-5 gives the full variable domain: DGGITQSPKYLFRKEGQNVTLSCEQNLNHDAMYWYRQDPGQGLRLIYYSQIVNDFQKGDIAEGYSVSREKKESFPLTVTSAQKNPTAFYLCASSMGLQETQYFGPGTRLLVL.

This chain links TRBV5-5 with TRBJ1-5; D might be TRBD1 (6 bases). V was shortened by 4 bases and J by 2 bases, with 13 bases between the two germline ends. The CDR3 spans 15 residues. Per the germline V gene, CDR1 is SGHKS and CDR2 is YYEKEE (reference sequence). CDR3 nucleotide sequence: TGTGCCAGCAGCAATTCTCGACAGGGCAATCAGCCCCAGCATTTT. Translation: CASSNSRQGNQPQHF.

Here the CDR3 DNA reads TGTGCCAGCAGCTGGGGGACAGGGTTGTTTAAAGGCACTGAAGCTTTCTTT. This encodes CASSWGTGLFKGTEAFF. The chain recombines TRBV5-4 with TRBJ1-1, with 9 bases aligning to TRBD1. CDR3 size: 17 residues. V shed 3 bases, J shed 4 bases, and the junction held 13 bases outside the gene matches. Per germline, CDR1 SGHNT and CDR2 YYREEE (reference sequence).

Here the CDR3 reads CATQGSSGETQETQYF. The CDR3 region has the DNA TGTGCCACCCAGGGGTCTAGCGGGGAGACCCAAGAGACCCAGTACTTC. The V gene is TRBV28, the J gene TRBJ2-5, with TRBD2 identical over 9 bases. V gave up 10 bases and J gave up 1 base; unmatched junction bases: 13. The CDR3 has 16 residues. Germline assignment: CDR1 MDHEN and CDR2 SYDVKM.

The rearrangement links TRBV5-6 to TRBJ1-1; TRBD1 agrees at 8 bases. The CDR3 spans 14 residues. Germline loops: CDR1 SGHDT, CDR2 YYEEEE. The V and J ends lost 4 bases and 3 bases, in that order; junction bases with no gene match: 5. This CDR3 reads CASSTGGWDTEAFF. The CDR3 nucleotides are TGTGCCAGCAGCACAGGGGGTTGGGACACTGAAGCTTTCTTT.

There are a few counts of this clone. The rearrangement joins TRBV6-5 to TRBJ2-1; 8 bases match TRBD1. CDR1 is MNHEY, CDR2 SVGAGI, per germline. V shed 7 bases, J shed 7 bases, and the junction held 9 bases outside the gene matches. The CDR3 sequence is 14 residues long. CDR3 coding DNA: TGTGCCAGCACCCATCGACAGGGGAATAATGAGCAGTTCTTC. Protein sequence: CASTHRQGNNEQFF.

The V and J genes are TRBV9 and TRBJ2-5; 11 bases agree with TRBD2. The V segment lost 2 bases and the J segment 4 bases; nucleotides outside the gene matches: 7. The CDR3 totals 16 residues. Germline CDR1 SGDLS, CDR2 YYNGEE. CDR3 sequence reads: CASSVTSGGVGETQYF. CDR3 DNA: TGTGCCAGCAGCGTTACTAGCGGGGGTGTTGGAGAGACCCAGTACTTC.

This clone came up a few times. This chain links TRBV27 with TRBJ1-1; D gene uncertain. Germline loops: CDR1 MNHEY, CDR2 SMNVEV (reference sequence). This CDR3 is built from 13 residues. V lost 6 bases, J lost 1 base, and 9 bases lay in between. CDR3 region: CASSHKWNTEAFF. CDR3 nucleotides: TGTGCCAGCAGCCACAAATGGAACACTGAAGCTTTCTTT.

The rearrangement links TRBV18 to TRBJ2-1; 9 positions match TRBD1. V trimming: 6 bases; J trimming: 5 bases; junction bases outside the gene matches: 5. CDR3 size: 14 residues. Germline CDR1 is KGHSH and CDR2 is LQKENI. In DNA, the CDR3 is TGTGCCAGCTCCCTGGGACAGGGTCACAATGAGCAGTTCTTC. It specifies CASSLGQGHNEQFF.

The rearrangement joins TRBV30 to TRBJ1-5; TRBD1 might be the D (6 bases). CDR1 is GTSNPN and CDR2 is SVGIG in the germline V gene (reference sequence). The CDR3 is made up of 14 amino acids. With 3 bases removed from V and 0 bases from J, the gap between germline ends came to 9 bases. CDR3 region: CAWRGQPSNQPQHF. CDR3 bases: TGTGCCTGGAGAGGACAGCCTAGCAATCAGCCCCAGCATTTT.

This clone was counted between two and nine times. This chain joins TRBV29-1 and TRBJ1-3, with D hard to call. This CDR3 contains 13 residues. Looked up from germline, CDR1 is SQVTM and CDR2 is ANQGSEA. Trimming left V 7 bases short and J 4 bases short, with 14 bases between. This CDR3 reads CSGGLDGGNTIYF. The CDR3 DNA sequence: TGCAGCGGCGGACTCGACGGGGGAAACACCATATATTTT.

The chain carries TRBV10-3 and TRBJ1-2, with unresolved D. Germline CDR1 is ENHRY and CDR2 is SYGVKD. Trimming stripped 4 bases from V and 5 bases from J, with 8 bases between. The CDR3 covers 12 residues. The CDR3 DNA follows: TGTGCCATCAGTGCTGGTGGTTATGGCTACACCTTC. As protein: CAISAGGYGYTF.

This clone occurred once. One junction end does not reproduce the germline sequence, and a read error may be involved. The rearrangement joins TRBV28 to TRBJ1-2; no clear D gene. This CDR3 comprises 12 residues. Looked up from germline, CDR1 is MDHEN and CDR2 is SYDVKM. CDR3 protein: CASSVLGGGYTF. The CDR3 nucleotides read TGTGCCAGCAGTGTTCTCGGTGGAGGCTATACCTTC.

This chain connects TRBV28 to TRBJ2-4; no clear D. The V gene lost 6 bases and the J gene lost 9 bases, with 9 bases spanning the gap. The CDR3 consists of 11 residues. CDR1 and CDR2 (germline): MDHEN, SYDVKM. The DNA for the CDR3 is TGTGCCAGCAGGGCATTTAGCATTCAGTACTTC. Protein product: CASRAFSIQYF.